This is a list of T cell receptor beta chains from one sample in a study of blood T cell repertoires in COVID-19. The method was immunoSEQ multiplex PCR; TCRdb's version includes in-frame clones alone and lacks a portion of them. The sample carries approximately 22,000 clones, roughly 77% recorded once. Sequencing was performed on peripheral blood. These receptors came from a woman in her sixties or seventies with COVID-19, enrolled during active disease. Each CDR3 is given with its conserved first and last residue. A D gene is named only where the DNA matches it firmly. Where a row states a size, it is once, few, many or the class of an expanded clone; other rows omit it.

v_call: TRBV7-9
j_call: TRBJ1-2
d_call: -
clone_size: once
cdr3_nt: TGTGCCAGCAGCCCCGCTGAAATCAGTGGCTACACCTTC
cdr3_aa: CASSPAEISGYTF

v_call: TRBV5-8
j_call: TRBJ1-5
d_call: -
clone_size: -
cdr3_nt: TGTGCCAGCAGCGGGGAGACAGGCCGTAGCAATCAGCCCCAGCATTTT
cdr3_aa: CASSGETGRSNQPQHF

v_call: TRBV24-1
j_call: TRBJ2-5
d_call: TRBD1
clone_size: few
cdr3_nt: TGTGCCACCAGGGGCAGGGGGCCGGAGACCCAGTACTTC
cdr3_aa: CATRGRGPETQYF

v_call: TRBV4-1
j_call: TRBJ2-1
d_call: -
clone_size: -
cdr3_nt: TGCGCCAGCAGCCAAGAAAGGGGGACCAACTACAATGAGCAGTTCTTC
cdr3_aa: CASSQERGTNYNEQFF

v_call: TRBV5-1
j_call: TRBJ2-2
d_call: TRBD1
clone_size: -
cdr3_nt: TGCGCCAGCAGCATCCGGGACAGGGCCGCCGGGGAGCTGTTTTTT
cdr3_aa: CASSIRDRAAGELFF

v_call: TRBV28
j_call: TRBJ1-2
d_call: -
clone_size: -
cdr3_nt: TGTGCCAGCTTTGACATCAACGATGGCTACACCTTC
cdr3_aa: CASFDINDGYTF

v_call: TRBV6-5
j_call: TRBJ1-3
d_call: TRBD1
clone_size: -
cdr3_nt: TGTGCCAGCAGTCTAGGGGGCCCGTCTGGAAACACCATATATTTT
cdr3_aa: CASSLGGPSGNTIYF

v_call: TRBV7-8
j_call: TRBJ1-2
d_call: -
clone_size: -
cdr3_nt: TGTGCCAGCAGCTCGTACAGGGCCTCTAACTATGGCTACACCTTC
cdr3_aa: CASSSYRASNYGYTF

v_call: TRBV2
j_call: TRBJ2-4
d_call: TRBD1
clone_size: -
cdr3_nt: TGTGCCAGCAGAGGGACAGAAAACATTCAGTACTTC
cdr3_aa: CASRGTENIQYF

v_call: TRBV7-9
j_call: TRBJ1-2
d_call: -
clone_size: -
cdr3_nt: TGTGCCTCCCGGAGGGAGGGCCGCAGTAACTATGGCTACACCTTC
cdr3_aa: CASRREGRSNYGYTF

v_call: TRBV4-1
j_call: TRBJ2-1
d_call: TRBD2
clone_size: -
cdr3_nt: TGCGCCAGCAGCCAAGAGGCTAGCGGGGGGTACAATGAGCAGTTCTTC
cdr3_aa: CASSQEASGGYNEQFF

v_call: TRBV18
j_call: TRBJ1-2
d_call: -
clone_size: -
cdr3_nt: TGTGCCAGCTCACCCCGGACCGCCCCTCGGACAGCTAACTATGGCTACACCTTC
cdr3_aa: CASSPRTAPRTANYGYTF

v_call: TRBV6-6
j_call: TRBJ2-1
d_call: TRBD2
clone_size: -
cdr3_nt: TGTGCCAGCACCCGGGGGGATGAGCAGTTCTTC
cdr3_aa: CASTRGDEQFF

v_call: TRBV7-2
j_call: TRBJ2-2
d_call: TRBD2
clone_size: -
cdr3_nt: TGTGCCAGCAGCCCTGGTGGCAGCGGGAGGAACGGGGAGCTGTTTTTT
cdr3_aa: CASSPGGSGRNGELFF

v_call: TRBV19
j_call: TRBJ1-6
d_call: TRBD1
clone_size: -
cdr3_nt: TGTGCCAGCTGGGACAGAGGATCACCCCTCCACTTT
cdr3_aa: CASWDRGSPLHF

v_call: TRBV5-8
j_call: TRBJ1-5
d_call: TRBD1
clone_size: -
cdr3_nt: TGTGCCAGCAGCGGGACAGCCAATCAGCCCCAGCATTTT
cdr3_aa: CASSGTANQPQHF

v_call: TRBV2
j_call: TRBJ1-5
d_call: -
clone_size: -
cdr3_nt: TGTGCCAGCAGTGGAGACAATTATCAGCCCCAGCATTTT
cdr3_aa: CASSGDNYQPQHF

v_call: TRBV9
j_call: TRBJ1-1
d_call: -
clone_size: -
cdr3_nt: TGTGCCAGCAGCGTGGGGACAATGAACACTGAAGCTTTCTTT
cdr3_aa: CASSVGTMNTEAFF

v_call: TRBV3-1/TRBV3-2
j_call: TRBJ2-2
d_call: -
clone_size: -
cdr3_nt: TGTGCCATATCTGGAGGAAACACCGGGGAGCTGTTTTTT
cdr3_aa: CAISGGNTGELFF

v_call: TRBV11-1
j_call: TRBJ2-3
d_call: TRBD2
clone_size: -
cdr3_nt: TGTGCCAGCAGCTTAGCCTGGGCTAGCGGGGTGCGGCCCACAGATACGCAGTATTTT
cdr3_aa: CASSLAWASGVRPTDTQYF